This entry lists 27 T cell receptor beta chains sequenced from one sample in a study of CD8 T cells in Susac syndrome. With random hexamers, reverse transcription was performed on 0.5 to 1 ug of RNA. TCRdb reprocessed the immunoSEQ multiplex PCR reads via MiXCR and lists one record per CDR3 protein. The data hold under 70,000 distinct CDR3 sequences, with more than 90% observed a single time. Sample: CD8+ T cells from PBMCs. Receptor source: a human donor in good health.

The rearrangement joins TRBV6-2 or TRBV6-3 to TRBJ2-1; 10 nucleotides align to TRBD1. Germline CDR1 MNHEY, CDR2 SVGEGT. The CDR3 spans 18 residues. The V segment lost 6 bases and the J segment 7 bases; nucleotides outside the gene matches: 18. DNA for the CDR3: TGTGCCAGCAGAAATCCGGGGACAGGGGTGTATGGGGGTAATGAGCAGTTCTTC. Protein: CASRNPGTGVYGGNEQFF.

This rearrangement joins TRBV9 to TRBJ2-7; D is perhaps TRBD1 or TRBD2 (5 bases each). CDR1 SGDLS and CDR2 YYNGEE come from the germline V gene. With 0 bases removed from V and 4 bases from J, the gap between germline ends came to 11 bases. The CDR3 has 14 amino acids. The CDR3 here is CASSVGGVEYEQYF. DNA for the CDR3: TGTGCCAGCAGCGTAGGAGGGGTTGAGTACGAGCAGTACTTC.

This clonotype was seen just once. The gene calls are TRBV20-1 and TRBJ2-2, with 9 positions matching TRBD2. Germline CDR1 is DFQATT and CDR2 is SNEGSKA (reference sequence). The trim removed 0 bases at V and 6 bases at J, leaving 20 bases unmatched. The CDR3 covers 20 residues. The CDR3 nucleotides are TGCAGTGCTAGAGATGCTCCGAACCCCGGGCTAGCGGGACCGCCCGGGGAGCTGTTTTTT. Its protein product is CSARDAPNPGLAGPPGELFF.

This chain connects TRBV7-8 to TRBJ1-1; 7 bases match TRBD1. The CDR3 consists of 15 residues. Germline CDR1 reads SGHVS; CDR2 reads FQNEAQ. Trimming took 3 bases from V and 4 from J; bases not matched to a gene: 8. The CDR3 coding sequence is TGTGCCAGCAGCTTCGGACAGGCGGGCGGCACTGAAGCTTTCTTT. Its protein product is CASSFGQAGGTEAFF.

The rearrangement links TRBV7-2 to TRBJ1-2; TRBD1 is a possible D gene (6 bases). This CDR3 has 15 amino acids. Trimming cost V 2 bases and J 3 bases, with 13 bases left between them. CDR1 SGHTA and CDR2 FQGNSA come from the germline V gene. The CDR3 is CASSLTGWSDYGYTF. For the CDR3, the DNA is TGTGCCAGCAGCTTAACAGGGTGGTCGGACTATGGCTACACCTTC. Using reference TRBV7-2 and TRBJ1-2 for the parts outside the CDR3, the full variable domain is GAGVSQSPSNKVTEKGKDVELRCDPISGHTALYWYRQSLGQGLEFLIYFQGNSAPDKSGLPSDRFSAERTGGSVSTLTIQRTQQEDSAVYLCASSLTGWSDYGYTFGSGTRLTVV.

A remark on this clonotype: One junction end disagrees with the germline gene, perhaps due to a read error. The chain joins TRBV6-2 or TRBV6-3 to TRBJ2-1, with 9 nucleotides matching TRBD2. CDR3 length: 15 residues. Germline V gives CDR1 MNHEY, CDR2 SVGEGT. For the CDR3, the DNA is TGTGCCGGCAGCCACCAAGCGGGGGGTTACAATGAGCAGTTCTTC. Translated, it gives CAGSHQAGGYNEQFF.

This clonotype was picked up one time. This rearrangement joins TRBV6-2 or TRBV6-3 to TRBJ2-2, with 8 nucleotides matching TRBD1. Per germline, CDR1 MNHEY and CDR2 SVGEGT. Germline trimming cut 6 bases from V and 0 bases from J; bases unmatched to any gene: 9. The CDR3 length is 17 residues. CDR3 in amino acids: CASSIARTGTNTGELFF. The CDR3 bases are TGTGCCAGCAGCATAGCGAGGACAGGGACGAACACCGGGGAGCTGTTTTTT.

The chain is built from TRBV29-1 and TRBJ1-1, with 10 bases identical to TRBD1. After removal of 3 bases from V and 4 bases from J, the junction contained 5 bases not matched to a gene. This CDR3 region has 14 residues. CDR1 is SQVTM and CDR2 is ANQGSEA in the germline V gene. The CDR3 nucleotides read TGCAGCGTTGATATGGGACAGGGGTCCACTGAAGCTTTCTTT. Translating it yields CSVDMGQGSTEAFF.

This clonotype appeared once. The gene calls are TRBV27 and TRBJ1-2; TRBD1 matches 7 bases. The CDR3 sequence is 15 residues long. Germline lookup yields CDR1 MNHEY and CDR2 SMNVEV (reference sequence). The J segment lost 8 bases and the V segment lost 3 bases, leaving 12 bases of the junction unmatched. CDR3 residues: CASSFMGDSVGGYTF. DNA of the CDR3: TGTGCCAGCAGTTTTATGGGGGACAGCGTCGGCGGCTACACCTTC.

A single count supports this clonotype. At one boundary the junction diverges from the germline segment, which might be a read error. V and J are TRBV7-9 and TRBJ2-5, with a weak D call TRBD2 (5 bases). There are 12 residues in the CDR3. The V gene's germline CDR1 is SEHNR and CDR2 FQNEAQ (reference sequence). Here the CDR3 DNA reads TGTGCCAGCAGCATCCGGGGAGAGACCCGGTACTTC. Protein product: CASSIRGETRYF.

The chain employs TRBV7-9 and TRBJ2-5; TRBD2 might be the D (5 bases). The CDR3 extends over 13 amino acids. Germline V gene sequence: CDR1 SEHNR, CDR2 FQNEAQ (reference sequence). V shed 5 bases and J shed 4 bases, with 11 bases lying between them. The CDR3 loop reads CASSPSAGETQYF. The CDR3 DNA reads TGTGCCAGCAGCCCTTCCGCGGGAGAGACCCAGTACTTC.

V is TRBV7-6 and J is TRBJ2-3; 7 nucleotides line up with TRBD1. Trimming cost V 3 bases and J 0 bases; bases outside gene matches: 6. Germline V gene sequence: CDR1 SGHVS, CDR2 FNYEAQ. The CDR3 is made up of 16 amino acids. This CDR3 reads CASSFRGGLSTDTQYF. In nucleotides, the CDR3 is TGTGCCAGCAGCTTCCGAGGGGGCTTGAGCACAGATACGCAGTATTTT.

This chain links TRBV5-6 with TRBJ2-7; 12 nucleotides agree with TRBD1. V was pared by 2 bases and J by 4 bases, with 7 bases of the junction left unmatched. CDR3 length: 16 amino acids. The V gene's germline CDR1 is SGHDT and CDR2 YYEEEE. DNA of the CDR3: TGTGCCAGCAGCTTACCCGGGACAGGGGGCAAATACGAGCAGTACTTC. The encoded protein is CASSLPGTGGKYEQYF.

The CDR3 region is CASSLMGPPYEQYF. The CDR3 DNA is TGTGCCAGCAGCTTAATGGGGCCTCCCTACGAGCAGTACTTC. The chain uses TRBV7-9 and TRBJ2-7; D perhaps matches TRBD1 (5 bases). V was shortened by 2 bases and J by 2 bases, with 10 bases between the two germline ends. CDR3 length: 14 residues. The germline CDR1 and CDR2 sequences are SEHNR and FQNEAQ (reference sequence).

This chain uses TRBV12-3 or TRBV12-4 with TRBJ1-1; D is undetermined. The CDR3 totals 16 residues. Between the trimmed V and J ends, which lost 6 bases and 0 bases, there was a span of 17 bases. As DNA, the CDR3 is TGTGCCAGCAGCCCCGCGTACCCAGATATGAACACTGAAGCTTTCTTT. The encoded protein is CASSPAYPDMNTEAFF.

This sequence joins TRBV4-3 and TRBJ2-3, with 12 bases fitting TRBD2. The CDR3 length is 18 residues. J gave up 1 base and V 1 base, and 6 bases lay outside the gene matches. The V gene's germline CDR1 is LGHNA and CDR2 YSLEER. The CDR3 DNA follows: TGCGCCAGCAGCCAAGGACTAGCGGGGGACGCACGCACAGATACGCAGTATTTT. Translated: CASSQGLAGDARTDTQYF.

V usage is TRBV2 and J usage is TRBJ1-2; unclear D gene. Germline V lookup: CDR1 SNHLY, CDR2 FYNNEI. This CDR3 contains 15 residues. Trimming pared 1 base from V and 2 bases from J, leaving 11 bases between. The CDR3 here is CASSEELFHNYGYTF. The CDR3 nucleotides are TGTGCCAGCAGTGAAGAACTGTTCCACAACTATGGCTACACCTTC.

The chain has TRBV7-2 and TRBJ2-1; 15 nucleotides align to TRBD2. The CDR3 loop spans 18 amino acids. V shed 3 bases and J 0 bases; nucleotides not matched to a gene: 3. The V gene's germline CDR1 is SGHTA and CDR2 FQGNSA. In DNA, the CDR3 is TGTGCCAGCAGCTTGGGACTAGCGGGGGGACGCTCCTACAATGAGCAGTTCTTC. This gives the protein CASSLGLAGGRSYNEQFF.

The V call is TRBV9, the J call TRBJ1-5; D is unclear. The CDR3 contains 14 residues. Deletions cut 2 bases from V and 2 bases from J, with 8 bases between. Germline CDR1 reads SGDLS; CDR2 reads YYNGEE. In nucleotides, the CDR3 is TGTGCCAGCAGCGTGGCAGGTGGCAATCAGCCCCAGCATTTT. This sequence encodes CASSVAGGNQPQHF.

The chain is built from TRBV27 and TRBJ2-2; D possibly corresponds to TRBD2 (6 bases). Between the trimmed V and J ends, which lost 4 bases and 9 bases, there was a span of 21 bases. The CDR3 contains 16 residues. Germline assignment: CDR1 MNHEY and CDR2 SMNVEV (reference sequence). CDR3 protein: CASSSRGTSWIRELFF. For the CDR3, the DNA is TGTGCCAGCAGTTCCCGAGGGACTTCGTGGATCCGGGAGCTGTTTTTT.

The count of this clonotype is one. This rearrangement joins TRBV10-3 to TRBJ2-1; unclear D gene. Germline-derived CDR1 and CDR2 are ENHRY and SYGVKD. The CDR3 consists of 12 residues. V gave up 3 bases and J gave up 5 bases, with 5 bases separating them. CDR3 residues: CAISERDNEQFF. CDR3 DNA sequence: TGTGCCATCAGTGAAAGGGACAATGAGCAGTTCTTC.

V is TRBV5-1 and J is TRBJ2-3, with D perhaps matching TRBD1 or TRBD2 (5 bases each). The germline V and J ends were trimmed by 3 bases and 2 bases, with 16 bases remaining between them. The germline V gene has CDR1 SGHRS and CDR2 YFSETQ. This CDR3 contains 16 residues. This CDR3 is CASSSLRGQSTDTQYF. The CDR3 DNA follows: TGCGCCAGCAGCTCGCTCCGGGGCCAATCCACAGATACGCAGTATTTT.

V is TRBV7-2 and J is TRBJ2-1, with 9 nucleotides matching TRBD2. Trimming removed 2 bases from V and 10 bases from J; junction bases left unmatched: 9. This CDR3 comprises 15 residues. Germline V lookup: CDR1 SGHTA, CDR2 FQGNSA. In DNA form, the CDR3 reads TGTGCCAGCAGCTTACGACCGGGACTAGCAAAGGAGCAGTTCTTC. This sequence encodes CASSLRPGLAKEQFF.

The chain is built from TRBV6-2 or TRBV6-3 and TRBJ1-5; TRBD1 might be the D (6 bases). The V and J ends lost 2 bases and 5 bases respectively, with 13 bases between them. The CDR3 covers 15 residues. The germline gives CDR1 MNHEY, CDR2 SVGEGT. In DNA form, the CDR3 reads TGTGCCAGCAGTTACCGAGGACAGCGTTATCAGCCCCAGCATTTT. Protein product: CASSYRGQRYQPQHF.

Comment on this clonotype: A junction end diverges from the germline sequence, so it may reflect a read error. The chain employs TRBV5-4 and TRBJ1-3; no definite D call. CDR1 is SGHNT, CDR2 YYREEE, per germline (reference sequence). The CDR3 contains 14 residues. The CDR3 DNA reads as TGTGCCAACAGCGTGGATCGTTCTGGAAACACCATATATTTT. Translating it yields CANSVDRSGNTIYF.

On this clonotype itself: The junction departs from germline at one end; a sequencing error may be responsible. The chain links TRBV12-5 to TRBJ2-7; D gene ambiguous. CDR1 is LGHNT and CDR2 is FRNRAP in the germline V gene. The CDR3 loop spans 8 amino acids. The CDR3 DNA is TGCTTTAATTACGAGCAGTACTTC. This encodes CFNYEQYF.

The V gene is TRBV5-4, the J gene TRBJ1-3; no clear D. CDR1 and CDR2 from the germline V gene are SGHNT and YYREEE (reference sequence). This CDR3 has 15 residues. V dropped 4 bases and J dropped 2 bases, with 13 bases sitting between them. Written as DNA, the CDR3 is TGTGCCAGCAGCCCAGGCCCGGTCACTGGAAACACCATATATTTT. Protein sequence: CASSPGPVTGNTIYF.